The rows below give T cell receptor beta chains drawn from one sample of a study of patients with pleural tuberculosis. Via MiXCR, TCRdb re-called the reads, giving one row per CDR3 protein. The sample holds 40,000 to 55,000 distinct CDR3 sequences; about 7.9% are singletons and the top ten take around 15%. All receptors come from a human donor with pleural tuberculosis. Each CDR3 is given with its conserved first and last residue. Each record gives: CDR3 length, clone size, J gene, D gene, V gene, CDR3 protein, CDR3 DNA. The D gene is left open where the match is weak. Size tells how often a clone was seen (once, few, many) or the class of an expanded clone, and some rows leave it out.

len: 12
abundance: many
j_gene: TRBJ1-2
d_gene: NA
v_gene: TRBV28
CDR3aa: CASVGSTYGYTF
CDR3nt: TGTGCCAGCGTGGGATCGACCTATGGCTACACCTTC

len: 14
abundance: many
j_gene: TRBJ1-6
d_gene: NA
v_gene: TRBV19
CDR3aa: CASASTGPNSPLHF
CDR3nt: TGTGCCAGCGCTTCGACAGGTCCTAATTCACCCCTCCACTTT

len: 15
abundance: many
j_gene: TRBJ2-7
d_gene: TRBD2
v_gene: TRBV18
CDR3aa: CASSPPGGNNYEQYF
CDR3nt: TGTGCCAGCTCACCACCGGGAGGGAATAACTACGAGCAGTACTTC

len: 13
abundance: many
j_gene: TRBJ2-7
d_gene: NA
v_gene: TRBV20-1
CDR3aa: CSAREAGNYEQYF
CDR3nt: TGCAGTGCTAGAGAGGCGGGGAACTACGAGCAGTACTTC

len: 15
abundance: many
j_gene: TRBJ1-2
d_gene: NA
v_gene: TRBV19
CDR3aa: CASILSPRANYGYTF
CDR3nt: TGTGCCAGTATCTTATCCCCTCGAGCTAACTATGGCTACACCTTC

len: 18
abundance: NA
j_gene: TRBJ1-5
d_gene: TRBD1
v_gene: TRBV15
CDR3aa: CATSSPGQGTHSNQPQHF
CDR3nt: TGTGCCACCAGCAGCCCGGGACAGGGGACCCATAGCAATCAGCCCCAGCATTTT

len: 14
abundance: many
j_gene: TRBJ1-5
d_gene: TRBD1
v_gene: TRBV2
CDR3aa: CASSPDRVGQPQHF
CDR3nt: TGTGCCAGCAGTCCTGACAGGGTAGGTCAGCCCCAGCATTTT

len: 14
abundance: NA
j_gene: TRBJ2-3
d_gene: NA
v_gene: TRBV4-2
CDR3aa: CASRPTIASDTQYF
CDR3nt: TGTGCCAGCAGACCAACTATAGCGTCAGATACGCAGTATTTT

len: 14
abundance: many
j_gene: TRBJ2-3
d_gene: NA
v_gene: TRBV6-1
CDR3aa: CASTVRLGGDTQYF
CDR3nt: TGTGCCAGCACCGTCAGACTAGGCGGAGATACGCAGTATTTT

len: 14
abundance: many
j_gene: TRBJ1-3
d_gene: TRBD1
v_gene: TRBV11-2
CDR3aa: CASSSQGDLNTIYF
CDR3nt: TGTGCCAGCAGCTCACAGGGGGACTTAAACACCATATATTTT

len: 15
abundance: NA
j_gene: TRBJ2-1
d_gene: TRBD1
v_gene: TRBV10-3
CDR3aa: CAIQDRASSYNEQFF
CDR3nt: TGTGCCATCCAGGACAGGGCTTCATCCTACAATGAGCAGTTCTTC

len: 16
abundance: NA
j_gene: TRBJ1-5
d_gene: NA
v_gene: TRBV15
CDR3aa: CATSWGPPYSNQPQHF
CDR3nt: TGTGCCACCAGCTGGGGACCGCCCTATAGCAATCAGCCCCAGCATTTT

len: 16
abundance: many
j_gene: TRBJ2-1
d_gene: TRBD2
v_gene: TRBV10-3
CDR3aa: CASSESVAGGQNEQFF
CDR3nt: TGTGCCAGCAGTGAGTCGGTAGCGGGAGGGCAGAATGAGCAGTTCTTC

len: 16
abundance: many
j_gene: TRBJ2-7
d_gene: TRBD2
v_gene: TRBV20-1
CDR3aa: CSARDVTSGSSYEQYF
CDR3nt: TGCAGTGCTAGAGATGTGACTAGCGGGAGCTCCTACGAGCAGTACTTC

len: 15
abundance: hyperexpanded
j_gene: TRBJ1-5
d_gene: TRBD1
v_gene: TRBV20-1
CDR3aa: CSASGQATNNQPQHF
CDR3nt: TGCAGTGCTAGTGGACAGGCGACGAACAATCAGCCCCAGCATTTT

len: 14
abundance: many
j_gene: TRBJ1-5
d_gene: NA
v_gene: TRBV4-1
CDR3aa: CASSQVLELQPQHF
CDR3nt: TGCGCCAGCAGCCAAGTACTGGAACTGCAGCCCCAGCATTTT

len: 16
abundance: many
j_gene: TRBJ1-5
d_gene: NA
v_gene: TRBV7-1
CDR3aa: CASSSVGQASNQPQHF
CDR3nt: TGTGCCAGCAGCTCAGTAGGTCAGGCGTCCAATCAGCCCCAGCATTTT

len: 14
abundance: few
j_gene: TRBJ2-5
d_gene: NA
v_gene: TRBV12-3/TRBV12-4
CDR3aa: CASSSLGGPETQYF
CDR3nt: TGTGCCAGCAGTTCCTTGGGGGGGCCAGAGACCCAGTACTTC

len: 15
abundance: many
j_gene: TRBJ1-6
d_gene: NA
v_gene: TRBV20-1
CDR3aa: CSATGKATIGSPLHF
CDR3nt: TGCAGTGCTACAGGGAAGGCCACTATTGGTTCACCCCTCCACTTT

len: 14
abundance: many
j_gene: TRBJ2-3
d_gene: NA
v_gene: TRBV2
CDR3aa: CASSESASTDTQYF
CDR3nt: TGTGCCAGCAGTGAGTCAGCTAGCACAGATACGCAGTATTTT

len: 14
abundance: many
j_gene: TRBJ2-3
d_gene: TRBD2
v_gene: TRBV7-8
CDR3aa: CASSLAGGWDTQYF
CDR3nt: TGTGCCAGCTCCTTAGCGGGAGGGTGGGATACGCAGTATTTT

len: 13
abundance: many
j_gene: TRBJ1-1
d_gene: NA
v_gene: TRBV7-8
CDR3aa: CASSLVITGAAFF
CDR3nt: TGTGCCAGCAGCTTAGTAATAACCGGGGCAGCTTTCTTT

len: 14
abundance: many
j_gene: TRBJ1-1
d_gene: NA
v_gene: TRBV27
CDR3aa: CASSLSGINTEAFF
CDR3nt: TGTGCCAGCAGTTTATCGGGGATCAACACTGAAGCTTTCTTT

len: 15
abundance: few
j_gene: TRBJ2-1
d_gene: TRBD2
v_gene: TRBV12-3/TRBV12-4
CDR3aa: CASSLVREDHNEQFF
CDR3nt: TGTGCCAGCAGTTTAGTGCGGGAGGACCACAATGAGCAGTTCTTC

len: 15
abundance: NA
j_gene: TRBJ1-6
d_gene: NA
v_gene: TRBV19
CDR3aa: CASKIWQRGNSPLHF
CDR3nt: TGTGCCAGTAAAATATGGCAACGGGGTAATTCACCCCTCCACTTT

len: 13
abundance: NA
j_gene: TRBJ1-1
d_gene: NA
v_gene: TRBV30
CDR3aa: CAWSGGANTEAFF
CDR3nt: TGTGCCTGGAGCGGTGGGGCGAACACTGAAGCTTTCTTT

len: 12
abundance: many
j_gene: TRBJ2-1
d_gene: NA
v_gene: TRBV28
CDR3aa: CASGNSYNEQFF
CDR3nt: TGTGCCAGCGGAAACTCCTACAATGAGCAGTTCTTC

len: 15
abundance: many
j_gene: TRBJ2-1
d_gene: TRBD2
v_gene: TRBV6-2/TRBV6-3
CDR3aa: CASSYAGGLGNEQFF
CDR3nt: TGTGCCAGCAGTTACGCGGGAGGGCTAGGAAATGAGCAGTTCTTC

len: 14
abundance: many
j_gene: TRBJ2-1
d_gene: TRBD2
v_gene: TRBV27
CDR3aa: CASSIIAGADEQFF
CDR3nt: TGTGCCAGCAGTATCATAGCGGGAGCCGATGAGCAGTTCTTC

len: 14
abundance: NA
j_gene: TRBJ1-2
d_gene: NA
v_gene: TRBV29-1
CDR3aa: CSVEDLRAHYGYTF
CDR3nt: TGCAGCGTTGAAGATCTTAGGGCCCACTATGGCTACACCTTC

len: 15
abundance: few
j_gene: TRBJ1-1
d_gene: NA
v_gene: TRBV30
CDR3aa: CAWSRTLRLNTEAFF
CDR3nt: TGTGCCTGGAGTAGGACACTCAGATTGAACACTGAAGCTTTCTTT

len: 15
abundance: many
j_gene: TRBJ2-3
d_gene: TRBD2
v_gene: TRBV12-5
CDR3aa: CASGPGTSSTDTQYF
CDR3nt: TGTGCTAGTGGCCCCGGGACTAGCAGCACAGATACGCAGTATTTT

len: 17
abundance: many
j_gene: TRBJ2-7
d_gene: TRBD2
v_gene: TRBV10-3
CDR3aa: CAISESRLAGGIYEQYF
CDR3nt: TGTGCCATCAGTGAGTCTAGACTAGCGGGAGGTATCTACGAGCAGTACTTC

len: 13
abundance: many
j_gene: TRBJ1-1
d_gene: NA
v_gene: TRBV10-3
CDR3aa: CAISREVRREAFF
CDR3nt: TGTGCCATCAGCCGGGAAGTTCGTCGGGAAGCTTTCTTT

len: 13
abundance: NA
j_gene: TRBJ1-2
d_gene: NA
v_gene: TRBV29-1
CDR3aa: CSAWTARTYGYTF
CDR3nt: TGCAGCGCTTGGACAGCTCGGACCTATGGCTACACCTTC

len: 14
abundance: NA
j_gene: TRBJ1-6
d_gene: NA
v_gene: TRBV11-1
CDR3aa: CASSLVAADSPLHF
CDR3nt: TGTGCCAGCAGCTTAGTGGCAGCGGATTCACCCCTCCACTTT

len: 14
abundance: many
j_gene: TRBJ2-5
d_gene: TRBD1
v_gene: TRBV27
CDR3aa: CATQTDRAQETQYF
CDR3nt: TGTGCCACACAGACCGACAGGGCGCAAGAGACCCAGTACTTC

len: 12
abundance: many
j_gene: TRBJ1-5
d_gene: NA
v_gene: TRBV11-1
CDR3aa: CASSLGNQPQHF
CDR3nt: TGTGCCAGCAGCTTAGGGAATCAGCCCCAGCATTTT

len: 14
abundance: many
j_gene: TRBJ2-3
d_gene: NA
v_gene: TRBV20-1
CDR3aa: CSAPMGVPTDTQYF
CDR3nt: TGCAGTGCCCCCATGGGGGTGCCCACAGATACGCAGTATTTT

len: 15
abundance: many
j_gene: TRBJ2-7
d_gene: NA
v_gene: TRBV27
CDR3aa: CASSLSLDRAYEQYF
CDR3nt: TGTGCCAGCAGTTTAAGTCTCGACAGAGCCTACGAGCAGTACTTC

len: 15
abundance: many
j_gene: TRBJ1-2
d_gene: NA
v_gene: TRBV20-1
CDR3aa: CSARDSRRVAYGYTF
CDR3nt: TGCAGTGCTAGAGATTCCCGCAGGGTTGCCTATGGCTACACCTTC

len: 12
abundance: many
j_gene: TRBJ2-5
d_gene: NA
v_gene: TRBV20-1
CDR3aa: CSASARQETQYF
CDR3nt: TGCAGTGCTAGTGCAAGGCAAGAGACCCAGTACTTC

len: 13
abundance: many
j_gene: TRBJ2-7
d_gene: NA
v_gene: TRBV28
CDR3aa: CASKWQSSYEQYF
CDR3nt: TGTGCCAGCAAGTGGCAGTCCTCCTACGAGCAGTACTTC